This T cell receptor (beta chain) was recovered during a study of cytomegalovirus exposure and HLA in healthy donors. PCR used 60 Vbeta primers and 13 Jbeta primers. Using immunoSEQ multiplex PCR, the repertoire was profiled, and TCRdb retains in-frame clones only, with some absent. The data hold more than 150,000 clones, with 83% observed a single time. The J segment lost 2 bases and the V segment lost 0 bases, leaving 3 bases of the junction unmatched. CDR3 size: 16 residues. Germline CDR1 reads MDHEN; CDR2 reads SYDVKM. The V call is TRBV28, the J call TRBJ2-1; 8 bases agree with TRBD1. The source material was PBMCs. The TCR was taken from a man aged 45 to 65 in good health and CMV-seronegative. CDR3 sequence reads: CASSLWGTGAYNEQFF. The CDR3 bases are TGTGCCAGCAGTTTATGGGGGACAGGAGCCTACAATGAGCAGTTCTTC.